This TCR beta chain was profiled in a study of T-cell reconstitution after alpha-beta-depleted transplantation in children. Study findings and constraints: Two months or so post-transplant, alpha-beta T cells reportedly derived from several hundred expanded graft clones. There were some patients whose high TCRbeta diversity at day 60 came from surviving recipient T cells and thymic progenitors. T-cell counts and diversity at one year following transplant were attributed mainly to newly produced T cells.

V gave up 0 bases and J gave up 6 bases, with 5 bases separating them. Germline CDR1 reads SQVTM; CDR2 reads ANQGSEA. There are 12 residues in the CDR3. A library of TCRbeta sequences, prepared with unique molecular identifiers, was generated. Via MiXCR, TCRdb re-called the PCR reads, giving one row per CDR3 protein. The sample lists 540,000 or so distinct CDR3 sequences, about 23% occurring once. In the case of this clonotype: Its antigen is as yet unknown.

The chain employs TRBV29-1 and TRBJ1-4; D is undetermined. The sample here was PBMCs, mostly from graft donor cells, taken 360 days after TCRalphabeta/CD19-depleted stem cell transplant. This TCR derives from a boy under two years old who had a stem cell transplant for acute myeloid leukemia, so the T cells may come from the graft donor. Here the CDR3 DNA reads TGCAGCGTTGAAGATAGGGATGAAAAACTGTTTTTT. Encoded protein: CSVEDRDEKLFF.